Included here is one TCR beta chain sequence, with context. Its specific antigen is unknown. The junction differs from germline at one of its ends, possibly a read error. Library construction relied on PCR. TCR alpha and beta chains were amplified from RNA with a modified RACE PCR protocol rather than multiplex PCR. The libraries were sequenced on an Illumina MiSeq, and sample-specific barcode combinations were used to demultiplex the raw reads. Under the source paper's analysis protocol: MiXCR software was used to identify TCR clonotypes from the sequencing reads. TCRdb trimmed the raw reads at Q25, called clones with MiXCR and kept productive beta chains. Every entry covers one CDR3 protein and lists the most common genes and DNA from its rows. The V and J calls here are based on TCRdb, not the publication. The sample yields 95 to 150 distinct CDR3 sequences; around an eighth were counted once. The top ten clonotypes cover less than 35% of the sample.

Via the germline V gene (reference sequence), CDR1 is LNHNV and CDR2 YYDKDF. There are 13 amino acids in the CDR3, from cysteine to phenylalanine inclusive. The retained sequence is limited to the CDR3, 39 bases, with the frame set at the first base. The data derive from a study of T cells in AML relapse after transplant (dated by TCRdb to the late 2010s). A note on the overall study: In patients given allogeneic HSCT for myeloid malignancy, this retrospective study looked at bone marrow T cells, examining both their TCR repertoires and their inhibitory receptor expression.

Overall study outcomes, separate from this receptor: Very few samples underpinned the TCR repertoire comparisons, and for unsorted bone marrow each group had only a few individuals.

This specimen was bone marrow, either the whole sample or a sorted T cell fraction (not recorded which), taken at relapse. This sequence originates from a human donor who had a stem cell transplant for acute myeloid leukemia. Some T cells present after a transplant may be cells of the graft donor. The sequence is built from TRBV15 and TRBJ2-1; the D gene is possibly TRBD2, with 5 bases matching. Here is the DNA: TGTGCCTCCTCGACTACTACCGCACGTGAGCTGTTCTTC. It specifies CASSTTTARELFF.